This T cell receptor (beta chain) was identified during a study of blood T cell repertoires in COVID-19. About the research overall: Sites across the United States, Italy and Spain contributed samples from acute and convalescent COVID-19. PBMCs, B-cell-depleted T cells, or T cells were the source of the cDNA or gDNA that made up the material.

This clone was counted only a few times. Authors' data handling: Amplification of reference gene primers was used by the study to estimate nucleated cell counts. Using immunoSEQ multiplex PCR, the repertoire was profiled, and TCRdb retains in-frame clones only, with some absent. That table furnishes V, J and clone size, whereas the DNA furnished D and trimming. The sample carries about 240,000 clones, about 79% recorded once. This TCR came from a woman of 80 years or more with acute or convalescent COVID-19. The sample consisted of peripheral blood.

Here the CDR3 reads CASSQGTALSYNSPLHF. The DNA for the CDR3 is TGTGCCAGCAGCCAAGGGACAGCCCTCTCCTATAATTCACCCCTCCACTTT. V and J are TRBV4-2 and TRBJ1-6; tentative D call: TRBD1 (6 bases). V lost 1 base, J lost 0 bases, and 10 bases lay in between. The germline V gene encodes CDR1 LGHNA and CDR2 YNFKEQ. The CDR3 is 17 residues long.